Presented here are 24 T cell receptor beta chains from one specimen sequenced in a study of T cells after posttransplantation cyclophosphamide. Clones were read by immunoSEQ multiplex PCR, and TCRdb kept only the in-frame ones, dropping some. This table holds tens of thousands of clones, roughly nine tenths found once. Methotrexate plus calcineurin inhibitor accompanied controls' myeloablative marrow transplants; sampling was 1 year later. This sample comprised PBMCs, obtained after an allogeneic stem cell transplant with a calcineurin inhibitor and methotrexate. The receptors shown here come from a female patient aged 50-59 years who received an allogeneic stem cell transplant from an unrelated donor, was CMV-positive, and had chronic GVHD only. Some T cells may have originated in the graft donor.

In regard to this clone: Here the CDR3 omits its conserved ending phenylalanine or tryptophan, so a read error is the likely source. The chain has TRBV28 and TRBJ2-3, with D tentatively TRBD2 (6 bases). V was cut by 7 bases and J by 2 bases, with 13 bases left in between. Germline V CDR1 and CDR2: MDHEN, SYDVKM. This CDR3 is 14 amino acids long. Here the CDR3 reads CASNRGVYTDTQYS. The CDR3 nucleotides read TGTGCCAGCAATCGCGGGGTTTACACAGATACGCAGTATTCT.

The V and J genes are TRBV7-3 and TRBJ2-1, with 7 bases matching TRBD2. The CDR3 contains 16 residues. Losses at the gene ends were 1 base for V and 10 bases for J; bases not matched to a gene: 13. Germline V CDR1 and CDR2: SGHTA, FQGTGA. CDR3 in amino acids: CASSLRGGRDYWEQFF. The CDR3 DNA reads TGTGCCAGCAGCTTAAGGGGTGGGAGGGATTATTGGGAGCAGTTCTTC.

The V gene is TRBV14, the J gene TRBJ2-5; 9 nucleotides match TRBD1. The V segment lost 4 bases and the J segment 5 bases; nucleotides outside the gene matches: 5. The CDR3 runs 14 residues. Germline V gene lookup returns CDR1 SGHDN and CDR2 FVKESK. This CDR3 reads CASSRTGGGETQYF. Written as DNA, the CDR3 is TGTGCCAGCAGCCGAACAGGGGGCGGGGAGACCCAGTACTTC.

The rearrangement uses TRBV6-6 and TRBJ1-4; TRBD1 is a possible D gene (5 bases). V shed 2 bases and J shed 8 bases, with 15 bases lying between them. Germline V gene data show CDR1 as MNHNY and CDR2 as SVGAGI (reference sequence). The CDR3 has 15 residues. The CDR3 nucleotides are TGTGCCAGCAGTTACCAGACAGTAATCGAGGAAAAACTGTTTTTT. This encodes CASSYQTVIEEKLFF.

V usage is TRBV30 and J usage is TRBJ1-1, with D possibly matching TRBD1 (5 bases). From germline, CDR1 is GTSNPN and CDR2 SVGIG (reference sequence). The CDR3 totals 14 residues. Trimming cost V 3 bases and J 4 bases, with 15 bases left between them. CDR3 amino acids: CAWRPRWGGTEAFF. The DNA for the CDR3 is TGTGCCTGGAGGCCACGGTGGGGGGGCACTGAAGCTTTCTTT.

The gene calls are TRBV28 and TRBJ2-7, with D unresolved. Looked up from germline, CDR1 is MDHEN and CDR2 is SYDVKM. Trimming removed 8 bases from V and 1 base from J, with 6 bases in between. The CDR3 covers 11 residues. For the CDR3, the DNA is TGTGCCAGCTTTAGTTCCTACGAGCAGTACTTC. Protein: CASFSSYEQYF.

The genes are TRBV7-9 and TRBJ2-1, with 7 positions matching TRBD1. The CDR3 spans 16 residues. Trimming at V came to 5 bases and at J to 0 bases, leaving 7 bases not matched to a gene. Germline CDR1 SEHNR, CDR2 FQNEAQ (reference sequence). In DNA form, the CDR3 reads TGTGCCAGCAGCCCTAGGACAGGCCGCTCCTACAATGAGCAGTTCTTC. Translation gives CASSPRTGRSYNEQFF.

The V call is TRBV18, the J call TRBJ1-3; D is possibly TRBD1 (5 bases). CDR1 and CDR2 from the germline V gene are KGHSH and LQKENI. The CDR3 length is 15 residues. Trimming removed 2 bases from V and 0 bases from J, with 8 bases in between. The CDR3 is CASSPNGGSGNTIYF. CDR3 nucleotide sequence: TGTGCCAGCTCACCAAACGGGGGCTCTGGAAACACCATATATTTT.

Of note for this clone: Germline is not matched at one junction end, which may reflect a read error. CDR3 sequence reads: CASRSHMGQGAF. CDR3 bases: TGTGCCAGCAGGTCCCATATGGGACAGGGGGCGTTC. This chain joins TRBV28 and TRBJ2-7, with 12 bases matching TRBD1. This CDR3 is 12 amino acids long. Per the germline V gene, CDR1 is MDHEN and CDR2 is SYDVKM.

V gene TRBV7-2 combines with J gene TRBJ2-7; TRBD1 aligns across 10 bases. The germline CDR1 and CDR2 sequences are SGHTA and FQGNSA. The CDR3 runs 14 residues. J lost 1 base, V lost 6 bases, and 3 bases had no gene match. CDR3 DNA sequence: TGTGCCAGCAGAAGGACAGGGGGATCCTACGAGCAGTACTTC. It translates to CASRRTGGSYEQYF.

The chain links TRBV29-1 to TRBJ2-1; the match to TRBD2 covers 9 bases. Per germline, CDR1 SQVTM and CDR2 ANQGSEA. The CDR3 has 15 residues. The trim removed 6 bases at V and 0 bases at J, leaving 6 bases unmatched. This CDR3 reads CSVNIAGDSYNEQFF. The CDR3 bases are TGCAGCGTAAATATAGCGGGAGACTCCTACAATGAGCAGTTCTTC.

The chain combines TRBV18 with TRBJ2-7; weak D call: TRBD1 (5 bases). V was shortened by 3 bases and J by 7 bases, with 22 bases between the two germline ends. Germline values: CDR1 KGHSH, CDR2 LQKENI. The CDR3 runs to 16 residues. The CDR3 DNA sequence: TGTGCCAGCTCACCGGCTTCCGGACAAACCTACGTGGAGCAGTACTTC. It codes for CASSPASGQTYVEQYF.

The V call is TRBV6-1, the J call TRBJ1-4, with 7 bases identical to TRBD1. This CDR3 region has 15 residues. Germline V gives CDR1 MNHNS, CDR2 SASEGT. The ends lost 6 bases at V and 7 bases at J; junction bases unmatched: 11. For the CDR3, the DNA is TGTGCCAGCAGACGCGACAGGGAGCCCTCTGAAAAACTGTTTTTT. It encodes CASRRDREPSEKLFF.

The V gene is TRBV2, the J gene TRBJ2-1; TRBD1 might be the D (6 bases). Trimming took 3 bases from V and 7 from J, leaving 16 bases between them. The CDR3 extends over 15 amino acids. Looked up from germline, CDR1 is SNHLY and CDR2 is FYNNEI. In DNA form, the CDR3 reads TGTGCCAGCAGTGAGTTCAGGGGATCTCGGAATGAGCAGTTCTTC. It is translated as CASSEFRGSRNEQFF.

The genes are TRBV10-2 and TRBJ2-7; weak D call: TRBD2 (5 bases). The CDR3 contains 14 residues. V was clipped by 6 bases and J by 6 bases, with 18 bases between them. Germline lookup yields CDR1 WSHSY and CDR2 SAAADI. This chain's CDR3 is CASRNLEARLEQYF. In nucleotides, the CDR3 is TGCGCCAGCAGGAATTTGGAGGCGCGGCTCGAGCAGTACTTC.

The rearrangement links TRBV5-4 to TRBJ1-5, with D unresolved. V lost 0 bases and J 5 bases, leaving 9 bases between the germline ends. Germline values: CDR1 SGHNT, CDR2 YYREEE (reference sequence). The CDR3 extends over 14 amino acids. CDR3 coding DNA: TGTGCCAGCAGCTTGGAGCCGAGGGATCAGCCCCAGCATTTT. The encoded protein is CASSLEPRDQPQHF.

The chain recombines TRBV6-6 with TRBJ2-7; D is unclear. V was trimmed by 7 bases and J by 2 bases, leaving 12 bases between them. Per the germline V gene, CDR1 is MNHNY and CDR2 is SVGAGI (reference sequence). This CDR3 is 13 amino acids long. CDR3 loop: CASTDSVTYEQYF. In nucleotides, the CDR3 is TGTGCCAGCACCGACTCGGTAACCTACGAGCAGTACTTC.

This clone was seen only a few times. The J gene is TRBJ1-3, the V gene TRBV2; D remains unclear. Trimming removed 2 bases at V and 3 bases at J, with 11 bases between. Looked up from germline, CDR1 is SNHLY and CDR2 is FYNNEI. This CDR3 region has 15 residues. CDR3 nucleotides: TGTGCCAGCAGTGAATTGGCAGGACTTGGAAACACCATATATTTT. It codes for CASSELAGLGNTIYF.

This clone was seen once. Written as DNA, the CDR3 is TGTGCCAGCAGCTCTCTGACAGGGATCTCCTACAATGAGCAGTTCTTC. Translation: CASSSLTGISYNEQFF. The rearrangement links TRBV11-2 to TRBJ2-1, with 7 positions matching TRBD1. Germline-derived CDR1 and CDR2 are SGHAT and FQNNGV. V lost 4 bases to trimming and J lost 0 bases; unmatched junction nucleotides: 6. There are 16 residues in the CDR3.

The chain joins TRBV30 to TRBJ2-3; 10 positions match TRBD1. Trimming removed 2 bases from V and 2 bases from J; junction bases left unmatched: 10. Germline V lookup: CDR1 GTSNPN, CDR2 SVGIG (reference sequence). This CDR3 contains 17 residues. CDR3 bases: TGTGCCTGGAGTTCGACGTGGACAGGGGGACCCACAGATACGCAGTATTTT. Translating it yields CAWSSTWTGGPTDTQYF.

The rearrangement joins TRBV2 to TRBJ1-3, with 7 positions matching TRBD1. J lost 4 bases, V lost 3 bases, and 30 bases had no gene match. Germline values: CDR1 SNHLY, CDR2 FYNNEI. This CDR3 comprises 23 residues. CDR3: CASSDLRAFLQGPLDGRGNTIYF. DNA for the CDR3: TGTGCCAGCAGTGACTTAAGAGCTTTTTTACAGGGGCCACTCGATGGCAGAGGAAACACCATATATTTT.

The V and J genes are TRBV5-4 and TRBJ2-5; a weak D match, TRBD2 (6 bases). Germline V gene lookup returns CDR1 SGHNT and CDR2 YYREEE (reference sequence). Trimming removed 0 bases at V and 9 bases at J, with 9 bases between. The CDR3 extends over 12 amino acids. This chain's CDR3 is CASSLVGRPQYF. The CDR3 DNA reads TGTGCCAGCAGCTTGGTGGGGAGGCCCCAGTACTTC.

The V gene is TRBV5-1, the J gene TRBJ1-1; 8 nucleotides line up with TRBD1. This CDR3 is 15 amino acids long. Germline V lookup: CDR1 SGHRS, CDR2 YFSETQ. The J segment lost 1 base and the V segment lost 3 bases, leaving 5 bases of the junction unmatched. The CDR3 sequence: CASSSQGAGNTEAFF. CDR3 nucleotides: TGCGCCAGCAGCTCGCAGGGGGCCGGGAACACTGAAGCTTTCTTT.

V gene TRBV4-3 combines with J gene TRBJ2-7; tentative D call: TRBD2 (6 bases). V was trimmed by 1 base and J by 3 bases, leaving 13 bases between them. Germline CDR1 reads LGHNA; CDR2 reads YSLEER. The CDR3 sequence is 15 residues long. The DNA for the CDR3 is TGCGCCAGCAGCCAAGCCGGGACTGGCCACTACGAGCAGTACTTC. Encoded protein: CASSQAGTGHYEQYF.